The 14 T cell receptor beta chains in this list originate from one sample, sequenced in a study of vaccination and CD4 T cells after COVID-19. Cultured CD4+ T cell DNA was sequenced using the Oncomine TCR Beta short-read assay. Each CDR3 protein gets one entry after TCRdb re-called the PCR reads with MiXCR. This sample has around 17,000 distinct CDR3 sequences, with 35% to 45% found just once. The antigens these receptors bind are not known. Treatment reported: roughly 11-day PBMC culture with coronavirus spike peptide pools or control peptides (ViraFEST assay). Source: CD4+ T cells from blood, cultured in vitro, taken before SARS-CoV-2 vaccination. The receptors stem from a human donor who received a COVID-19 vaccine.

The chain joins TRBV7-7 to TRBJ2-7, with D tentatively TRBD2 (5 bases). Germline values: CDR1 SSHAT, CDR2 FNYEAQ (reference sequence). The CDR3 totals 15 residues. V was clipped by 1 base and J by 0 bases, with 10 bases between them. For the CDR3, the DNA is TGTGCCAGCAGCTTAGGAGAGGGTCACTCCTACGAGCAGTACTTC. It translates to CASSLGEGHSYEQYF.

This clonotype was found a few times. The chain recombines TRBV19 with TRBJ1-5; 7 positions match TRBD1. This CDR3 comprises 17 residues. CDR1 and CDR2 (germline): LNHDA, SQIVND (reference sequence). V shed 3 bases and J 0 bases; nucleotides not matched to a gene: 8. As DNA, the CDR3 is TGTGCCAGTAGTATTTGGGCAGGGGGATATAGCAATCAGCCCCAGCATTTT. Its translation: CASSIWAGGYSNQPQHF.

The chain carries TRBV11-2 and TRBJ2-3, with unresolved D. This CDR3 contains 17 residues. V was clipped by 3 bases and J by 6 bases, with 22 bases between them. Germline V gene lookup returns CDR1 SGHAT and CDR2 FQNNGV. Written as DNA, the CDR3 is TGTGCCAGCAGCTTTAGCTCTTTGCCCCGGTCTAGGGATACGCAGTATTTT. Translated: CASSFSSLPRSRDTQYF.

This clonotype has a handful of counts. The CDR3 DNA reads TGCAGTGCTAGCGGGCGCGGAGAGACCCAGTACTTC. Translation gives CSASGRGETQYF. The rearrangement links TRBV20-1 to TRBJ2-5; no definite D call. CDR3 length equals 12 residues. Germline CDR1 reads DFQATT; CDR2 reads SNEGSKA (reference sequence). V lost 3 bases and J lost 4, with 9 bases in between.

This clonotype was counted a few times. The CDR3, as DNA: TGTGCCAGCAGTGAAAAAGGACAGGGTGGTCAGCCCCAGCATTTT. Its protein is CASSEKGQGGQPQHF. The chain combines TRBV2 with TRBJ1-5; 8 positions agree with TRBD1. CDR3 size: 15 residues. CDR1 is SNHLY, CDR2 FYNNEI, per germline. With V trimmed by 2 bases and J by 6 bases, 6 bases remained unmatched.

This clonotype was recorded once. J is TRBJ2-5 and V is TRBV9, with 8 bases that match TRBD2. Germline CDR1 SGDLS, CDR2 YYNGEE. With V trimmed by 4 bases and J by 1 base, 6 bases remained unmatched. The CDR3 spans 15 residues. CDR3 sequence: CASSTPTSGQETQYF. In DNA form, the CDR3 reads TGTGCCAGCAGCACCCCCACTAGCGGCCAAGAGACCCAGTACTTC.

This sequence joins TRBV7-2 and TRBJ1-1; no definite D call. This CDR3 comprises 14 residues. Trimming pared 6 bases from V and 2 bases from J, leaving 13 bases between. Germline CDR1 SGHTA, CDR2 FQGNSA. CDR3 nucleotides: TGTGCCAGCAGTCCGAGACGGGGAAACACTGAAGCTTTCTTT. Amino acid sequence: CASSPRRGNTEAFF.

A few counts support this clonotype. This chain uses TRBV7-8 with TRBJ1-2; 8 bases fit TRBD1. Looked up from germline, CDR1 is SGHVS and CDR2 is FQNEAQ. The CDR3 sequence is 21 residues long. V lost 5 bases, J lost 4 bases, and 27 bases stayed unmatched. CDR3 loop: CASSQRTIKGTRGRVFYGYTF. The CDR3 DNA reads as TGTGCCAGCAGCCAAAGGACCATTAAGGGGACCAGGGGGCGCGTGTTCTATGGCTACACCTTC.

The V call is TRBV10-3, the J call TRBJ1-1; TRBD1 might be the D (5 bases). Trimming took off 6 bases at V and 9 bases at J, with 11 bases between the two ends. Per germline, CDR1 ENHRY and CDR2 SYGVKD. The CDR3 is 11 residues long. CDR3: CAIRSGTKAFF. CDR3 bases: TGTGCCATCAGGTCCGGGACGAAAGCTTTCTTT.

This clonotype appeared a few times. The rearrangement joins TRBV6-1 to TRBJ1-3; maybe TRBD1 (5 bases). V lost 6 bases to trimming and J lost 4 bases, with 13 bases between them. CDR3 length: 14 amino acids. From germline, CDR1 is MNHNS and CDR2 SASEGT. The CDR3 DNA reads TGTGCCAGCAGGCTGGAGCAGGGCGGAAACACCATATATTTT. It encodes CASRLEQGGNTIYF.

This clonotype was observed a few times. The chain employs TRBV7-9 and TRBJ2-5; 9 bases agree with TRBD2. With V trimmed by 5 bases and J by 5 bases, 9 bases remained unmatched. The CDR3 is 15 amino acids. The V gene's germline CDR1 is SEHNR and CDR2 FQNEAQ (reference sequence). The CDR3 region is CASSPTSGNFETQYF. CDR3 nucleotides: TGTGCCAGCAGCCCGACTAGCGGAAACTTTGAGACCCAGTACTTC.

V gene TRBV6-1 combines with J gene TRBJ1-2; TRBD1 is a possible D gene (5 bases). The CDR3 is 16 amino acids. V gave up 9 bases and J gave up 5 bases, with 25 bases separating them. Germline lookup yields CDR1 MNHNS and CDR2 SASEGT. The CDR3 DNA sequence: TGTGCCAGGAGGAGAAGACAGCATCTCTTTTTTTATGGCTACACCTTC. Translating gives CARRRRQHLFFYGYTF.

This rearrangement joins TRBV21-1 to TRBJ1-5. TRBV21-1 represents a pseudogene. This CDR3 is built from 15 residues. The CDR3, as DNA: TGTGCCAGCGCTCAGGAGGACGATGGCAATCAGCCCCAGCATTTT. Translating it yields CASAQEDDGNQPQHF.

This clonotype was seen a handful of times. V gene TRBV12-3 or TRBV12-4 combines with J gene TRBJ1-3; TRBD1 aligns across 8 bases. The V and J ends lost 8 bases and 0 bases, in that order; junction bases with no gene match: 6. The CDR3 loop spans 15 amino acids. The CDR3: CASSYRGGSGNTIYF. CDR3 coding DNA: TGTGCCAGCTCATACAGGGGGGGCTCTGGAAACACCATATATTTT.